The text below deals with one T cell receptor beta chain. The V gene's germline CDR1 is SGHTA and CDR2 FQGNSA. Trimming at V came to 5 bases and at J to 0 bases, leaving 4 bases not matched to a gene. The CDR3 is made up of 15 amino acids. The data belong to a study of blood T cell repertoires in COVID-19. Study-wide background: The United States, Italy and Spain were the sources of the acute and convalescent COVID-19 samples. Sources were T cells, B-cell-depleted T cells, or PBMCs; the material itself was cDNA or gDNA.

Source study methods: Researchers report that nucleated cell counts were estimated from reference gene primer amplification. The assay was immunoSEQ multiplex PCR, and TCRdb's table has in-frame clones only and misses some. V and J calls plus clone size are reproduced from that table; the DNA served to infer D and trimming. The repertoire holds under 300,000 clones, with roughly 84% as singletons. Seattle's cohort entered during active infection and was followed longitudinally. Source material: peripheral blood. V and J are TRBV7-2 and TRBJ1-3; 7 positions match TRBD1. The receptor was isolated from a human donor with COVID-19, enrolled during active disease. The donor label of this sample is uncertain. The CDR3 loop reads CASSPDRSSGNTIYF. As DNA, the CDR3 is TGTGCCAGCAGCCCGGACAGGAGCTCTGGAAACACCATATATTTT.